A selection of T cell receptor beta chains follows, all from one sample in a study of CD4 T cells in relation to SARS-CoV-2 and coronaviruses. The method was immunoSEQ multiplex PCR; TCRdb's version includes in-frame clones alone and lacks a portion of them. The sample has fewer than 45,000 clones; approximately 80% are singletons. Their target antigens are unknown. Material for sequencing was naive CD4+ T cells from PBMCs, cultured in vitro. The receptors stem from an adult with COVID-19. The CDR3 runs from the conserved cysteine through the conserved F or W. A D gene is named only where the DNA matches it firmly. Some rows have no size entry. The others give once, few or many, or a class for an expanded clone.

D gene: NA; V gene: TRBV2; CDR3 length: 14; J gene: TRBJ2-5; clone size: NA; CDR3 protein: CASTLLGRQETQYF; CDR3 DNA: TGTGCCAGTACCCTTCTAGGCAGACAAGAGACCCAGTACTTC
D gene: NA; V gene: TRBV11-3; CDR3 length: 17; J gene: TRBJ2-5; clone size: NA; CDR3 protein: CASSLSLESGFQETQYF; CDR3 DNA: TGTGCCAGCAGCCTCAGCCTTGAGAGCGGGTTCCAAGAGACCCAGTACTTC
D gene: NA; V gene: TRBV7-3; CDR3 length: 13; J gene: TRBJ2-5; clone size: NA; CDR3 protein: CASRASAQETQYF; CDR3 DNA: TGTGCCAGCAGGGCTAGCGCCCAAGAGACCCAGTACTTC
D gene: NA; V gene: TRBV1; CDR3 length: 22; J gene: TRBJ2-1; clone size: NA; CDR3 protein: CTSSQDLGGLMSPDSSYNEQFF; CDR3 DNA: TGCACCAGCAGCCAAGATCTAGGGGGACTGATGAGCCCCGACAGCTCCTACAATGAGCAGTTCTTC
D gene: NA; V gene: TRBV3-1/TRBV3-2; CDR3 length: 14; J gene: TRBJ1-1; clone size: NA; CDR3 protein: CASSQGDRKYQAFF; CDR3 DNA: TGTGCCAGCAGCCAAGGGGACCGTAAATACCAAGCTTTCTTT
D gene: NA; V gene: TRBV7-9; CDR3 length: 13; J gene: TRBJ2-1; clone size: NA; CDR3 protein: CASRPSGGNEQFF; CDR3 DNA: TGTGCCAGCAGGCCGAGCGGCGGCAATGAGCAGTTCTTC
D gene: NA; V gene: TRBV7-8; CDR3 length: 13; J gene: TRBJ1-2; clone size: NA; CDR3 protein: CASSFSPNYGYTF; CDR3 DNA: TGTGCCAGCAGCTTTAGCCCTAACTATGGCTACACCTTC
D gene: NA; V gene: TRBV7-9; CDR3 length: 15; J gene: TRBJ2-7; clone size: NA; CDR3 protein: CASSLRGDVSYEQYF; CDR3 DNA: TGTGCCAGCAGCCTCAGGGGGGACGTTTCTTACGAGCAGTACTTC
D gene: NA; V gene: TRBV7-9; CDR3 length: 16; J gene: TRBJ2-4; clone size: NA; CDR3 protein: CASSHSVSRPGDIQYF; CDR3 DNA: TGTGCCAGCAGCCATTCGGTATCCCGGCCAGGGGACATTCAGTACTTC
D gene: NA; V gene: TRBV5-1; CDR3 length: 14; J gene: TRBJ1-3; clone size: NA; CDR3 protein: CASSFFSPGNTIYF; CDR3 DNA: TGCGCCAGCAGCTTCTTCAGCCCTGGAAACACCATATATTTT
D gene: TRBD2; V gene: TRBV28; CDR3 length: 15; J gene: TRBJ2-1; clone size: NA; CDR3 protein: CASSLRAGDRNEQFF; CDR3 DNA: TGTGCCAGCAGTTTACGAGCGGGAGATCGGAATGAGCAGTTCTTC
D gene: NA; V gene: TRBV5-1; CDR3 length: 16; J gene: TRBJ2-3; clone size: NA; CDR3 protein: CASSYPGRSVPDTQYF; CDR3 DNA: TGCGCCAGCAGCTATCCGGGACGGTCTGTCCCAGATACGCAGTATTTT
D gene: NA; V gene: TRBV6-5; CDR3 length: 13; J gene: TRBJ2-7; clone size: NA; CDR3 protein: CASSYKPGGPQNF; CDR3 DNA: TGTGCCAGCAGTTATAAACCAGGGGGGCCTCAGAACTTC
D gene: TRBD2; V gene: TRBV5-4; CDR3 length: 16; J gene: TRBJ2-7; clone size: NA; CDR3 protein: CASSFVTSGVPYEQYF; CDR3 DNA: TGTGCCAGCAGCTTTGTCACTAGCGGCGTTCCCTACGAGCAGTACTTC
D gene: TRBD1; V gene: TRBV5-1; CDR3 length: 15; J gene: TRBJ1-3; clone size: NA; CDR3 protein: CASSRQGTSGNTIYF; CDR3 DNA: TGCGCCAGCAGCCGACAGGGGACCTCTGGAAACACCATATATTTT
D gene: TRBD2; V gene: TRBV9; CDR3 length: 14; J gene: TRBJ2-2; clone size: NA; CDR3 protein: CASSAGGPTGELFF; CDR3 DNA: TGTGCCAGCAGCGCGGGAGGCCCCACCGGGGAGCTGTTTTTT
D gene: NA; V gene: TRBV6-5; CDR3 length: 13; J gene: TRBJ1-5; clone size: few; CDR3 protein: CASSRTAGQPQHF; CDR3 DNA: TGTGCCAGCAGCCGGACTGCGGGTCAGCCCCAGCATTTT
D gene: NA; V gene: TRBV25-1; CDR3 length: 12; J gene: TRBJ2-5; clone size: NA; CDR3 protein: CASSGSGETQYF; CDR3 DNA: TGTGCCAGCAGTGGTTCGGGAGAGACCCAGTACTTC
D gene: NA; V gene: TRBV2; CDR3 length: 16; J gene: TRBJ2-3; clone size: NA; CDR3 protein: CASSEEGVTSTDTQYF; CDR3 DNA: TGTGCCAGCAGTGAAGAAGGGGTTACTAGCACAGATACGCAGTATTTT
D gene: NA; V gene: TRBV6-5; CDR3 length: 14; J gene: TRBJ2-2; clone size: once; CDR3 protein: CASILDPNTGELFF; CDR3 DNA: TGTGCCAGCATCCTAGACCCGAACACCGGGGAGCTGTTTTTT
D gene: TRBD2; V gene: TRBV2; CDR3 length: 16; J gene: TRBJ2-5; clone size: NA; CDR3 protein: CASRSGTSGSQETQYF; CDR3 DNA: TGTGCCAGCAGGTCCGGGACTAGCGGGAGCCAAGAGACCCAGTACTTC
D gene: TRBD1; V gene: TRBV19; CDR3 length: 14; J gene: TRBJ1-1; clone size: NA; CDR3 protein: CASSRWDRDTEAFF; CDR3 DNA: TGTGCCAGTAGTCGGTGGGACAGAGACACTGAAGCTTTCTTT
D gene: TRBD2; V gene: TRBV24-1; CDR3 length: 18; J gene: TRBJ2-2; clone size: NA; CDR3 protein: CATSDPLLTSGRTGELFF; CDR3 DNA: TGTGCCACCAGTGATCCCCTTTTGACTAGCGGGAGAACCGGGGAGCTGTTTTTT
D gene: TRBD2; V gene: TRBV29-1; CDR3 length: 15; J gene: TRBJ2-1; clone size: NA; CDR3 protein: CSVVTSGRVSNEQFF; CDR3 DNA: TGCAGCGTGGTGACTAGCGGGAGGGTAAGCAATGAGCAGTTCTTC
D gene: TRBD2; V gene: TRBV27; CDR3 length: 13; J gene: TRBJ2-5; clone size: NA; CDR3 protein: CASRKRGQETQYF; CDR3 DNA: TGTGCCAGCAGAAAGCGGGGTCAAGAGACCCAGTACTTC
D gene: TRBD2; V gene: TRBV4-2; CDR3 length: 14; J gene: TRBJ2-1; clone size: NA; CDR3 protein: CASSPGLAGHEQFF; CDR3 DNA: TGTGCCAGCAGCCCGGGACTAGCGGGACATGAGCAGTTCTTC
D gene: TRBD2; V gene: TRBV2; CDR3 length: 14; J gene: TRBJ2-1; clone size: NA; CDR3 protein: CASGGRTAFGEQFF; CDR3 DNA: TGTGCCAGCGGCGGGAGGACAGCCTTTGGAGAGCAGTTCTTC
D gene: TRBD2; V gene: TRBV5-5; CDR3 length: 17; J gene: TRBJ2-7; clone size: once; CDR3 protein: CASSLVHLGLVYYEQYF; CDR3 DNA: TGTGCCAGCAGCTTGGTTCACTTGGGACTAGTTTACTACGAGCAGTACTTC
D gene: NA; V gene: TRBV7-9; CDR3 length: 13; J gene: TRBJ1-5; clone size: NA; CDR3 protein: CASSRGEGQPQHF; CDR3 DNA: TGTGCCAGCAGCCGGGGGGAGGGGCAGCCCCAGCATTTT
D gene: NA; V gene: TRBV5-1; CDR3 length: 15; J gene: TRBJ2-5; clone size: NA; CDR3 protein: CASSFAGPYQETQYF; CDR3 DNA: TGCGCCAGCAGCTTTGCGGGGCCGTACCAAGAGACCCAGTACTTC
D gene: NA; V gene: TRBV21-1; CDR3 length: 19; J gene: TRBJ2-2; clone size: NA; CDR3 protein: CASSCAQGKAGVNTGELFF; CDR3 DNA: TGTGCCAGCAGCTGTGCGCAGGGGAAAGCGGGGGTGAACACCGGGGAGCTGTTTTTT
D gene: NA; V gene: TRBV19; CDR3 length: 14; J gene: TRBJ2-1; clone size: NA; CDR3 protein: CASRNSPGDNEQFF; CDR3 DNA: TGTGCCAGTAGGAACTCCCCAGGGGACAATGAGCAGTTCTTC
D gene: NA; V gene: TRBV9; CDR3 length: 15; J gene: TRBJ1-3; clone size: NA; CDR3 protein: CASSLQGVTGNTIYF; CDR3 DNA: TGTGCCAGCAGCTTACAGGGTGTTACTGGAAACACCATATATTTT
D gene: TRBD2; V gene: TRBV7-9; CDR3 length: 13; J gene: TRBJ2-5; clone size: NA; CDR3 protein: CASSLRGQETQYF; CDR3 DNA: TGTGCCAGCAGCTTGCGGGGGCAAGAGACCCAGTACTTC
D gene: TRBD1; V gene: TRBV10-2; CDR3 length: 15; J gene: TRBJ1-1; clone size: NA; CDR3 protein: CASSAPGQGALEAFF; CDR3 DNA: TGCGCCAGCAGTGCTCCGGGACAGGGAGCCCTAGAAGCTTTCTTT
D gene: NA; V gene: TRBV28; CDR3 length: 11; J gene: TRBJ2-1; clone size: few; CDR3 protein: CASSTYNEQFF; CDR3 DNA: TGTGCCAGCAGTACCTACAATGAGCAGTTCTTC
D gene: NA; V gene: TRBV12-3/TRBV12-4; CDR3 length: 12; J gene: TRBJ2-7; clone size: NA; CDR3 protein: CASSLKVGEQYF; CDR3 DNA: TGTGCCAGCAGTTTAAAGGTTGGCGAGCAGTACTTC
D gene: TRBD1; V gene: TRBV3-1/TRBV3-2; CDR3 length: 15; J gene: TRBJ1-2; clone size: NA; CDR3 protein: CASSPRPTGGRGYTF; CDR3 DNA: TGTGCCAGCAGCCCGAGGCCAACAGGGGGCCGCGGCTACACCTTC
D gene: NA; V gene: TRBV3-1/TRBV3-2; CDR3 length: 15; J gene: TRBJ2-3; clone size: NA; CDR3 protein: CASSQVGVPVDTQYF; CDR3 DNA: TGTGCCAGCAGCCAAGTGGGAGTCCCTGTGGATACGCAGTATTTT
D gene: TRBD2; V gene: TRBV11-2; CDR3 length: 16; J gene: TRBJ2-5; clone size: once; CDR3 protein: CASSDGGAGAQETQYF; CDR3 DNA: TGTGCCAGCAGCGACGGGGGGGCAGGGGCCCAAGAGACCCAGTACTTC
D gene: TRBD1; V gene: TRBV6-5; CDR3 length: 15; J gene: TRBJ2-1; clone size: NA; CDR3 protein: CASRTNRGIVNEQFF; CDR3 DNA: TGTGCCAGCAGGACTAACAGGGGGATAGTGAATGAGCAGTTCTTC